This is a list of T cell receptor beta chains from one sample in a study of T cells in Graves' hyperthyroidism and ophthalmopathy. In TCRdb, the multiplex PCR reads were re-called with MiXCR into one record per CDR3 protein. Of about 52,000 distinct CDR3 sequences listed, around half are singletons. Sample: blood. All receptors derive from a woman between 50 and 59 years old with Graves' ophthalmopathy. CDR3s include the opening cysteine and the closing phenylalanine or tryptophan. A D gene is named only where the DNA matches it firmly. A row's size may be missing; if present it is once, few, many or a size class.

abundance | j_gene | d_gene | v_gene | CDR3aa | CDR3nt
- | TRBJ1-4 | - | TRBV4-2 | CASSRAPREEELFF | TGTGCCAGCAGCCGAGCCCCTAGAGAAGAAGAACTGTTTTTT
many | TRBJ2-1 | - | TRBV6-2/TRBV6-3 | CASSRGQGDYNEQFF | TGTGCCAGCAGCAGGGGCCAGGGTGATTACAATGAGCAGTTCTTC
many | TRBJ1-2 | - | TRBV5-5 | CASSLLPSAGSDGYTF | TGTGCCAGCAGCTTGTTGCCCAGCGCGGGGTCGGATGGCTACACCTTC
many | TRBJ2-7 | TRBD1 | TRBV2 | CASSGGTGGPSHEQYF | TGTGCCAGCAGTGGGGGGACAGGGGGCCCATCTCACGAGCAGTACTTC
many | TRBJ1-2 | - | TRBV4-2 | CASSQEVDYGYTF | TGTGCCAGCAGCCAAGAAGTGGACTATGGCTACACCTTC
- | TRBJ2-7 | - | TRBV4-1 | CASSQSLLSLEQYF | TGCGCCAGCAGCCAATCACTCCTATCTCTCGAGCAGTACTTC
- | TRBJ2-3 | - | TRBV5-1 | CASSLVGETDTQYF | TGCGCCAGCAGCTTGGTGGGGGAAACAGATACGCAGTATTTT
many | TRBJ2-5 | TRBD1 | TRBV7-8 | CASSSGQWETQYF | TGTGCCAGCAGCTCGGGACAGTGGGAGACCCAGTACTTC
- | TRBJ1-4 | - | TRBV10-3 | CAISESTGRKLFF | TGTGCCATCAGTGAGTCGACGGGGAGAAAACTGTTTTTT
- | TRBJ2-5 | - | TRBV29-1 | CSVGEDGQGTQYF | TGCAGCGTTGGAGAAGACGGCCAAGGGACCCAGTACTTC
many | TRBJ2-3 | - | TRBV14 | CASRMEGDTQYF | TGTGCCAGCAGAATGGAGGGAGATACGCAGTATTTT
many | TRBJ1-2 | - | TRBV4-1 | CASSRTTVPGDGYTF | TGCGCCAGCAGCCGGACTACTGTACCGGGGGATGGCTACACCTTC
many | TRBJ2-1 | TRBD2 | TRBV9 | CASSVGRTSGGGDEQFF | TGTGCCAGCAGCGTTGGTAGGACTAGCGGGGGGGGGGATGAGCAGTTCTTC
- | TRBJ2-1 | TRBD2 | TRBV7-9 | CASSPTHRGPSGRAWGEQFF | TGCGCCAGCAGCCCGACTCACAGGGGCCCTAGCGGGAGGGCCTGGGGTGAGCAGTTCTTC
medium-sized | TRBJ2-1 | - | TRBV25-1 | CASSHDYNEQFF | TGTGCCAGCAGTCATGACTACAATGAGCAGTTCTTC
- | TRBJ1-2 | TRBD1 | TRBV29-1 | CSAGTGTGAGYGYTF | TGCAGCGCCGGGACCGGGACAGGGGCAGGCTATGGCTACACCTTC
once | TRBJ2-6 | - | TRBV7-9 | CASSPTSGSGANVLTF | TGTGCCAGCAGCCCCACATCCGGGTCAGGGGCCAACGTCCTGACTTTC
many | TRBJ2-3 | - | TRBV5-1 | CASSTTGGTDTQYF | TGCGCCAGCAGCACCACGGGGGGCACAGATACGCAGTATTTT
many | TRBJ1-6 | TRBD1 | TRBV6-1 | CASSLPGTGRRSSYNSPLHF | TGTGCCAGCAGCCTACCCGGGACAGGGCGTCGAAGCTCCTATAATTCACCCCTCCACTTT
few | TRBJ2-1 | - | TRBV3-1 | CASSQEARASSYNEQFF | TGTGCCAGCAGCCAAGAGGCGCGGGCAAGCTCCTACAATGAGCAGTTCTTC
- | TRBJ2-5 | TRBD1 | TRBV7-9 | CASSELTGGIETQYF | TGTGCCAGCAGCGAGCTGACAGGGGGCATTGAGACCCAGTACTTC
once | TRBJ2-5 | - | TRBV19 | CASSIQQGGETQYF | TGTGCCAGTAGTATTCAACAGGGCGGAGAGACCCAGTACTTC
many | TRBJ2-2 | - | TRBV24-1 | CATSVDGIKGQNAGELFF | TGTGCCACCAGTGTGGACGGGATCAAGGGTCAGAATGCCGGGGAGCTGTTTTTT
many | TRBJ2-5 | TRBD2 | TRBV11-2 | CASSPGGGDALTQYF | TGTGCCAGCAGCCCGGGAGGAGGTGACGCGTTGACCCAGTACTTC
few | TRBJ1-2 | TRBD1 | TRBV20-1 | CSASPRGHYGYTF | TGCAGTGCTAGTCCCAGGGGGCACTATGGCTACACCTTC
- | TRBJ1-2 | - | TRBV12-3/TRBV12-4 | CASTLRGFGYTF | TGTGCCAGCACCCTGAGGGGGTTTGGTTACACCTTC
many | TRBJ1-1 | - | TRBV19 | CASSMTEGGRDTEAFF | TGTGCCAGTAGTATGACGGAGGGAGGTAGGGACACTGAAGCTTTCTTT
once | TRBJ1-5 | - | TRBV29-1 | CSVCDRVGQPQHF | TGCAGCGTATGTGACCGGGTGGGTCAGCCCCAGCATTTT
many | TRBJ1-5 | - | TRBV19 | CASYSSHNQPQHF | TGTGCCAGTTACAGTAGCCACAATCAGCCCCAGCATTTT
- | TRBJ2-2 | TRBD2 | TRBV6-5 | CASRLTSAGELFF | TGTGCCAGCAGGTTGACTAGCGCCGGGGAGCTGTTTTTT
medium-sized | TRBJ1-5 | TRBD1 | TRBV24-1 | CATSASTGNQPQHF | TGTGCCACCAGTGCATCGACAGGGAATCAGCCCCAGCATTTT
- | TRBJ2-2 | - | TRBV9 | CASRLQGVRTGELFF | TGTGCCAGCAGACTCCAGGGAGTGAGGACCGGGGAGCTGTTTTTT
many | TRBJ2-5 | - | TRBV6-6 | CAARETQYF | TGTGCCGCGCGGGAGACCCAGTACTTC
- | TRBJ2-5 | TRBD2 | TRBV19 | CASSIWELAGETQYF | TGTGCCAGTAGTATATGGGAACTAGCGGGAGAGACCCAGTACTTC
many | TRBJ1-4 | TRBD1 | TRBV7-8 | CASSQDRATNEKLFF | TGTGCCAGCAGTCAGGACAGGGCAACTAATGAAAAACTGTTTTTT
many | TRBJ1-1 | TRBD1 | TRBV5-8 | CASSGTFRRQGKNTEAFF | TGTGCCAGCAGCGGAACCTTCCGTAGACAGGGGAAGAACACTGAAGCTTTCTTT
many | TRBJ2-7 | - | TRBV6-2/TRBV6-3 | CASSYGHRYEQYF | TGTGCCAGCAGTTACGGGCACCGATACGAGCAGTACTTC
many | TRBJ1-2 | - | TRBV20-1 | CSARTQYGYTF | TGCAGTGCTAGAACGCAATATGGCTACACCTTC
once | TRBJ1-6 | - | TRBV12-3/TRBV12-4 | CASSSGRKNSPLHF | TGTGCCAGCAGTTCCGGGAGGAAGAATTCACCCCTCCACTTT
many | TRBJ2-1 | - | TRBV2 | CASRWDGSHNEQFF | TGTGCCAGCAGGTGGGACGGGAGTCACAATGAGCAGTTCTTC
- | TRBJ1-2 | - | TRBV7-9 | CASSHSLRGYTF | TGTGCCAGCAGCCATAGCCTCCGTGGCTACACCTTC
many | TRBJ2-4 | - | TRBV19 | CASSASPAKNIQYF | TGTGCCAGTAGTGCCTCGCCAGCCAAAAACATTCAGTACTTC
many | TRBJ2-1 | - | TRBV5-1 | CASSSYVGYNEQFF | TGCGCCAGCAGCTCCTATGTGGGATACAATGAGCAGTTCTTC
- | TRBJ2-3 | TRBD1 | TRBV24-1 | CATSAGQGATDTQYF | TGTGCCACCAGTGCTGGACAGGGTGCCACAGATACGCAGTATTTT
- | TRBJ2-1 | TRBD2 | TRBV9 | CARLARGTSGREQFF | TGTGCTAGACTAGCACGCGGGACTAGCGGGAGGGAGCAGTTCTTC
many | TRBJ1-4 | TRBD1 | TRBV10-1 | CASSEGGTGLNEKLFF | TGCGCCAGCAGTGAAGGCGGGACAGGACTGAATGAAAAACTGTTTTTT
- | TRBJ1-2 | TRBD1 | TRBV19 | CAGEPPGQGEYGYTF | TGTGCCGGCGAACCTCCGGGACAGGGCGAGTATGGCTACACCTTC
many | TRBJ1-1 | - | TRBV11-2 | CASSSLRLLNEHFF | TGTGCCAGCAGCTCCCTTAGGCTACTAAACGAACATTTCTTT
- | TRBJ1-2 | - | TRBV10-3 | CAISEGVDGYTF | TGTGCCATCAGTGAGGGGGTGGATGGCTACACCTTC
many | TRBJ2-2 | - | TRBV29-1 | CSVEGGGSGELFF | TGCAGCGTTGAAGGGGGCGGGTCCGGGGAGCTGTTTTTT
many | TRBJ2-7 | TRBD2 | TRBV4-1 | CASSQGLAGGPYEQYF | TGCGCCAGCAGCCAAGGACTAGCGGGGGGCCCCTACGAGCAGTACTTC
- | TRBJ2-5 | TRBD1 | TRBV7-6 | CASSLDRATGGQETQYF | TGTGCCAGCAGCTTAGACCGGGCAACAGGGGGACAAGAGACCCAGTACTTC
many | TRBJ2-5 | - | TRBV3-1 | CASSPGWGPETQYF | TGTGCCAGCAGCCCCGGGTGGGGCCCGGAGACCCAGTACTTC
many | TRBJ2-2 | - | TRBV10-3 | CAISDSSERSGELFF | TGTGCCATCAGTGATAGTAGCGAAAGGTCCGGGGAGCTGTTTTTT
once | TRBJ2-2 | - | TRBV12-3/TRBV12-4 | CASSFGAGYTFGSGTGELFF | -